This T cell receptor beta chain was sequenced during a study of blood T cell repertoires in COVID-19. This clone was detected a few times. CDR1 is MNHNS and CDR2 is SASEGT in the germline V gene. The CDR3 sequence is 14 residues long. V gave up 2 bases and J gave up 7 bases, with 14 bases separating them. In the original analysis: Estimates of nucleated cell counts were drawn from the amplification of reference gene primers. The protocol was immunoSEQ multiplex PCR, while the TCRdb copy is restricted to in-frame clones and leaves out a portion. D and trimming come from the DNA, and the V and J calls and clone size come from that table. Among 220,000 or so clones listed, 80% to 85% were seen once.

Sample: peripheral blood. The sequence derives from a woman aged 55-69 years who had recovered from COVID-19. The J gene is TRBJ2-5, the V gene TRBV6-1; TRBD2 might be the D (5 bases). For the CDR3, the DNA is TGTGCCAGCAGTGAACGGCGAGGGCTTGGGACCCAGTACTTC. Its translation: CASSERRGLGTQYF.